The sequence of this T cell receptor (beta chain) was determined in a study of cytomegalovirus exposure and HLA in healthy donors. Looking at the study overall: The same platform used for the approximately 670 first-cohort repertoires was also used for the 95 to 150 validation repertoires, as a later analysis reported.

Findings of the study overall: Rare TCR sequences predominated, though certain public TCRs were found in many donors.

Looked up from germline, CDR1 is SGDLS and CDR2 is YYNGEE. Trimming cost V 3 bases and J 4 bases, with 13 bases left between them. The CDR3 totals 14 residues. Comment on this clone: The antigen is unknown.

Clones were read by immunoSEQ multiplex PCR, and TCRdb kept only the in-frame ones, dropping some. The sample yields over 250,000 clones, 80% to 90% seen once. This receptor was taken from a woman younger than 30 in good health and CMV-seronegative. The chain carries TRBV9 and TRBJ2-5, with a tentative D call TRBD2 (6 bases). What was sequenced was PBMCs. The CDR3 sequence is CASSGRDSLETQYF. CDR3 nucleotide sequence: TGTGCCAGCAGCGGCCGGGACTCGTTAGAGACCCAGTACTTC.